This T cell receptor (beta chain) was recorded in a study of T cell responses to AZD1222 COVID-19 vaccine. Study context: Pooling covered second doses at about 4 or about 12 weeks.

CDR3 length: 16 amino acids. Germline V gene data show CDR1 as MNHNY and CDR2 as SVGAGI (reference sequence). V was clipped by 2 bases and J by 9 bases, with 17 bases between them. Regarding the study as a whole: A mostly white British donor set with more females was recruited, and clonal diversity was possibly underestimated. Repertoire collection took place solely once the T cell response had peaked.

Measured with immunoSEQ multiplex PCR; TCRdb has only the in-frame clones, and not every one. The data show 110,000 to 150,000 clones, 90% seen once. On this clone: Its antigen is not known.

V usage is TRBV6-6 and J usage is TRBJ1-6, with D perhaps matching TRBD1 (6 bases). Specimen: peripheral blood, collected on day 0 of AZD1222 vaccination. The TCR was taken from an adult in good health. CDR3 in amino acids: CASSYAGSRGGSPLHF. CDR3 DNA sequence: TGTGCCAGCAGTTACGCAGGGTCCAGGGGAGGTTCACCCCTCCACTTT.